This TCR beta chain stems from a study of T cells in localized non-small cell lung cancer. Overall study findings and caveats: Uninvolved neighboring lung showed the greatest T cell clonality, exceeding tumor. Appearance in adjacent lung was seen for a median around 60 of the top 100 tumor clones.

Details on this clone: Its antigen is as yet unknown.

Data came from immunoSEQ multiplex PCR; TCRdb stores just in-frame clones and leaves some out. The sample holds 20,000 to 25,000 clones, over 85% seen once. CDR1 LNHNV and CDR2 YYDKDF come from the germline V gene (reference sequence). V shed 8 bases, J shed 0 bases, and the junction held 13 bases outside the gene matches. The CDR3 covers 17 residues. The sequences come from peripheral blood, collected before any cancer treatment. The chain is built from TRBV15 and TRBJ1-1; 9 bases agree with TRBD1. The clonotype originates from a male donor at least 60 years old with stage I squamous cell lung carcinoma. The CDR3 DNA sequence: TGTGCCACCCCAAAGGACAGGGGACAGGGCCTGAACACTGAAGCTTTCTTT. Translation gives CATPKDRGQGLNTEAFF.